The next 15 T cell receptor beta chains were all read from a single sample in a study of blood T cells in healthy people across ages. A second PCR of roughly 7 to 11 cycles used a sample-barcoded 5' primer and a J-beta primer mix. TCRdb re-analysed the 5' RACE reads in MiXCR, keeping a single row per CDR3 protein. Among 600,000 to 1,000,000 distinct CDR3 sequences listed, 58% were seen once. The sample comprised blood. The receptor source for this set is a man aged 25 to 45 in good health.

The chain combines TRBV10-3 with TRBJ1-2; tentatively, D is TRBD1 (6 bases). The CDR3 has 14 residues. V was shortened by 5 bases and J by 2 bases, with 12 bases between the two germline ends. Germline V CDR1 and CDR2: ENHRY, SYGVKD. The CDR3 nucleotides are TGTGCCATCAGTACTAACAGGGAGAACTATGGCTACACCTTC. Protein sequence: CAISTNRENYGYTF.

V and J are TRBV4-3 and TRBJ2-3; D gene uncertain. V was pared by 2 bases and J by 4 bases, with 13 bases between. The length of the CDR3 is 15 residues. Germline V gives CDR1 LGHNA, CDR2 YSLEER. CDR3 amino acids: CASSQNRVTSDTQYF. Written as DNA, the CDR3 is TGCGCCAGCAGCCAAAATCGCGTTACATCAGATACGCAGTATTTT.

V and J are TRBV4-2 and TRBJ1-2; TRBD1 agrees at 7 bases. V shed 0 bases, J shed 7 bases, and the junction held 14 bases outside the gene matches. The CDR3 contains 17 residues. Germline V gene data show CDR1 as LGHNA and CDR2 as YNFKEQ. The CDR3 sequence is CASSQDSLGRGLTGYTF. The CDR3 DNA reads as TGTGCCAGCAGCCAAGACTCCCTGGGAAGGGGGCTGACTGGCTACACCTTC.

V and J are TRBV28 and TRBJ2-1; the D gene is possibly TRBD2 (7 bases). Trimming cost V 5 bases and J 5 bases, with 25 bases left between them. Germline V gene lookup returns CDR1 MDHEN and CDR2 SYDVKM. This CDR3 has 18 amino acids. In nucleotides, the CDR3 is TGTGCCAGCAGTCTAAGATCGTGGGGGGGGCCGAGGAACAATGAGCAGTTCTTC. Amino acids: CASSLRSWGGPRNNEQFF.

The V and J genes are TRBV12-3 or TRBV12-4 and TRBJ2-3, with a weak D call TRBD1 (5 bases). V was shortened by 2 bases and J by 9 bases, with 9 bases between the two germline ends. The length of the CDR3 is 12 residues. The CDR3 reads CASSLTWGTQYF. CDR3 DNA sequence: TGTGCCAGCAGTTTAACGTGGGGCACGCAGTATTTT.

This clonotype was detected only once. This sequence joins TRBV12-3 or TRBV12-4 and TRBJ1-2; perhaps TRBD1 as D (6 bases). This CDR3 contains 15 residues. V lost 2 bases and J lost 2, with 12 bases in between. In DNA, the CDR3 is TGTGCCAGCAGTTTACGGGGGCAGGGAAACTATGGCTACACCTTC. Translated, it gives CASSLRGQGNYGYTF.

The sample holds a few counts of this clonotype. The rearrangement links TRBV29-1 to TRBJ2-5; no definite D call. V lost 4 bases and J 4 bases, leaving 13 bases between the germline ends. Germline values: CDR1 SQVTM, CDR2 ANQGSEA. CDR3 length equals 13 residues. In DNA form, the CDR3 reads TGCAGCGTTGGGAGTGGTATCGCAGAGACCCAGTACTTC. Amino acid sequence: CSVGSGIAETQYF.

The CDR3 region has the DNA TGCAGTGCTAGACCCCTCCTTACTAGCGGGGAGACCTACAAGCAGTACTTC. As protein: CSARPLLTSGETYKQYF. The V gene is TRBV20-1, the J gene TRBJ2-5, with 10 bases fitting TRBD2. V dropped 2 bases and J dropped 11; count of bases not matched to a gene: 20. CDR1 DFQATT and CDR2 SNEGSKA come from the germline V gene (reference sequence). The CDR3 runs 17 residues.

This clonotype was found once. V usage is TRBV7-8 and J usage is TRBJ1-5, with 7 positions matching TRBD1. The CDR3 consists of 17 residues. Trimming at V came to 5 bases and at J to 3 bases, leaving 13 bases not matched to a gene. Germline V gene lookup returns CDR1 SGHVS and CDR2 FQNEAQ. The CDR3 DNA is TGTGCCAGCAGCCAGAAAAGACAGGGCGGGATCAATCAGCCCCAGCATTTT. Translation: CASSQKRQGGINQPQHF.

The V call is TRBV24-1, the J call TRBJ2-4; possibly TRBD2 for D (5 bases). The V end was cut by 3 bases, the J end by 0 bases, with 11 bases between. CDR3 length equals 16 residues. The germline CDR1 and CDR2 sequences are KGHDR and SFDVKD. CDR3 in amino acids: CATSDPDGIAKNIQYF. In nucleotides, the CDR3 is TGTGCCACCAGTGATCCGGACGGGATAGCCAAAAACATTCAGTACTTC.

The genes are TRBV25-1 and TRBJ2-3; tentatively, D is TRBD1 (6 bases). Germline CDR1 is MGHDK and CDR2 is SYGVNS. The CDR3 consists of 13 residues. V was clipped by 8 bases and J by 9 bases, with 18 bases between them. The CDR3 DNA reads TGTGCCAGCGGGAAGACAGGTTGGGACACGCAGTATTTT. The encoded protein is CASGKTGWDTQYF.

The V gene is TRBV5-6, the J gene TRBJ2-3; D may be TRBD2 (6 bases). Trimming took off 2 bases at V and 3 bases at J, with 13 bases between the two ends. Germline CDR1 SGHDT, CDR2 YYEEEE. The CDR3 has 15 amino acids. Here the CDR3 DNA reads TGTGCCAGCAGCTTATTAGTAGGGACTACAGATACGCAGTATTTT. Translating it yields CASSLLVGTTDTQYF.

This clonotype was counted a few times. The chain employs TRBV7-2 and TRBJ2-7; TRBD2 aligns across 12 bases. The CDR3 consists of 15 residues. The ends lost 4 bases at V and 7 bases at J; junction bases unmatched: 8. Germline V gene lookup returns CDR1 SGHTA and CDR2 FQGNSA. The CDR3 sequence is CASSWVLAGGGEQYF. The CDR3 coding sequence is TGTGCCAGCAGCTGGGTACTAGCGGGAGGCGGGGAGCAGTACTTC.

The chain joins TRBV28 to TRBJ2-1; tentatively, D is TRBD2 (6 bases). The closer fit of TRBJ2-7 to the DNA end suggests the J call may be wrong. This CDR3 has 15 amino acids. Germline V gene data show CDR1 as MDHEN and CDR2 as SYDVKM. The CDR3 DNA reads as TGTGCCAGCAGCCTAATAGGAGGGAACTACAATGAGCAGTACTTC. Its translation: CASSLIGGNYNEQYF.

This chain uses TRBV7-2 with TRBJ2-4; D may be TRBD1 or TRBD2 (6 bases each). The DNA end is more similar to TRBJ2-7, so the J call may be wrong. CDR1 is SGHTA, CDR2 FQGNSA, per germline. The CDR3 contains 17 residues. The CDR3 loop reads CASSLTDGGGLPYEQYF. In nucleotides, the CDR3 is TGTGCCAGCAGCCTGACTGATGGAGGGGGGTTACCCTACGAGCAGTACTTC.